This note documents a single TCR beta chain sequence. Its target is not known. One end of the junction is discordant with germline, which a read error may explain. A J-beta primer mix and a sample-barcoded 5' primer were used in a second PCR of roughly 7 to 12 cycles. TCRdb re-analysed the 5' RACE reads in MiXCR, keeping a single row per CDR3 protein. Of approximately 1,000,000 distinct CDR3 sequences detected, around two fifths appear once; the ten largest clones hold approximately 14%. Germline V lookup: CDR1 MNHEY, CDR2 SVGAGI. The CDR3 is made up of 16 amino acids. The data were obtained in a study of blood T cells in healthy people across ages. Per-sample yields of isolated PBMCs were at least 6.5 million. Study results and limitations: A roughly linear age-dependent decrease characterized TCR beta diversity per million T cells.

The sample consisted of blood. The V gene is TRBV6-5, the J gene TRBJ2-6; D possibly corresponds to TRBD1 (6 bases). The sequence derives from a man in his late teens or twenties in good health. The CDR3 DNA follows: TGTGCCAGCAGTTTGGATACCTCTCTGGGGGCCAGCGTCCTGACTTTC. This codes for CASSLDTSLGASVLTF.